The rows below give T cell receptor beta chains drawn from one sample of a study of T cells in Graves' hyperthyroidism and ophthalmopathy. TCRdb reprocessed the multiplex PCR reads with MiXCR, giving one entry per CDR3 protein. The sample lists 600,000 to 750,000 distinct CDR3 sequences; 15% to 20% were seen once. Sequenced: blood. The receptors here all came from a man aged 45-60 years with Graves' hyperthyroidism. CDR3s include the opening cysteine and the closing phenylalanine or tryptophan. A D gene is named only where the DNA matches it firmly. Clone sizes are given selectively: once, few, many, or a class where the clone is expanded.

TRBV6-1	.	many	TRBJ2-3	CASSGPTDTQYF	TGTGCCAGCAGTGGGCCGACAGATACGCAGTATTTT
TRBV11-2	.	many	TRBJ2-2	CASSLESFNTGELFF	TGTGCCAGCAGCTTAGAATCGTTCAACACCGGGGAGCTGTTTTTT
TRBV20-1	.	.	TRBJ2-5	CSARDGRSETQYF	TGCAGTGCTAGAGATGGGAGGTCGGAGACCCAGTACTTC
TRBV5-5	.	.	TRBJ2-5	CASSLSGVTQETQYF	TGTGCCAGCAGCTTGTCGGGAGTAACCCAAGAGACCCAGTACTTC
TRBV28	TRBD1	many	TRBJ2-7	CASTSGGSLNEQYF	TGTGCCAGCACCTCAGGGGGATCTCTTAACGAGCAGTACTTC
TRBV12-3/TRBV12-4	TRBD1	few	TRBJ1-4	CASSPGGPNEKLFF	TGTGCCAGCAGTCCAGGGGGCCCTAATGAAAAACTGTTTTTT
TRBV28	TRBD1	few	TRBJ1-2	CASSFGTGHYGYTF	TGTGCCAGCAGTTTCGGGACAGGCCATTATGGCTACACCTTC
TRBV28	.	many	TRBJ2-2	CASSLFRSVTGELFF	TGTGCCAGCAGTTTATTTCGGTCGGTCACCGGGGAGCTGTTTTTT
TRBV13	TRBD1	many	TRBJ2-7	CASSYGQGAGEQYF	TGTGCCAGCAGTTACGGACAGGGGGCGGGTGAGCAGTACTTC
TRBV28	.	many	TRBJ1-2	CASNQAGRRDYGYTF	TGTGCCAGCAACCAAGCAGGCCGGAGGGACTATGGCTACACCTTC
TRBV4-1	TRBD2	.	TRBJ2-3	CASSHPGLAIGADTQYF	TGCGCCAGCTCCCACCCCGGACTAGCGATAGGGGCAGATACGCAGTATTTT
TRBV10-3	.	few	TRBJ1-5	CAISATINQPQHF	TGTGCCATCAGTGCGACCATTAATCAGCCCCAGCATTTT
TRBV12-3/TRBV12-4	.	many	TRBJ2-6	CASSFEVPGANVLTF	TGTGCCAGCAGTTTTGAAGTTCCTGGGGCCAACGTCCTGACTTTC
TRBV29-1	TRBD1	.	TRBJ1-2	CSVETGTGYHGYTF	TGCAGCGTTGAAACCGGGACAGGGTACCATGGCTACACCTTC
TRBV25-1	.	few	TRBJ1-1	CASSESYINGVLNTEAFF	TGTGCCAGCAGTGAATCCTATATAAACGGGGTGTTGAACACTGAAGCTTTCTTT
TRBV7-9	.	many	TRBJ2-1	CASSLQDVSYNEQFF	TGTGCCAGCAGCTTGCAGGACGTCTCCTACAATGAGCAGTTCTTC
TRBV6-1	.	many	TRBJ1-5	CASSAGTHYNQPQHF	TGTGCCAGCAGTGCCGGGACCCATTACAATCAGCCCCAGCATTTT
TRBV7-3	.	many	TRBJ2-2	CASSPDRGRVNTGELFF	TGTGCCAGCAGCCCCGACCGGGGCCGGGTTAACACCGGGGAGCTGTTTTTT
TRBV28	.	few	TRBJ2-2	CASSLGVMLFF	TGTGCCAGCAGCTTGGGCGTTATGCTGTTTTTT
TRBV10-2	.	many	TRBJ2-1	CASSRQGVEQFF	TGCGCCAGCAGCAGACAAGGGGTTGAGCAGTTCTTC
TRBV30	.	.	TRBJ1-5	CAWSVTEGGQPQHF	TGTGCCTGGAGTGTAACGGAGGGAGGCCAGCCCCAGCATTTT
TRBV6-1	.	few	TRBJ2-3	CASSISWTSTDTQYF	TGTGCCAGCAGTATATCGTGGACAAGCACAGATACGCAGTATTTT
TRBV29-1	.	many	TRBJ2-7	CSVEAVGPTYEQYF	TGCAGCGTTGAAGCCGTCGGACCCACCTACGAGCAGTACTTC
TRBV5-1	.	few	TRBJ1-2	CASSLMGENYGYTF	TGCGCCAGCAGCTTAATGGGGGAGAACTATGGCTACACCTTC
TRBV5-8	.	few	TRBJ2-1	CASRQRAYNEQFF	TGTGCCAGCAGACAAAGAGCCTACAATGAGCAGTTCTTC
TRBV4-1	.	few	TRBJ2-1	CASSHHIPESYNEQFF	TGCGCCAGCAGCCACCACATCCCCGAGTCTTACAATGAGCAGTTCTTC
TRBV27	.	many	TRBJ1-6	CASSLVGANNSPLHF	TGTGCCAGCAGTTTGGTGGGGGCTAATAATTCACCCCTCCACTTT
TRBV7-9	TRBD1	.	TRBJ2-2	CASSPSGTGKNTGELFF	TGTGCCAGCAGCCCCTCGGGGACAGGGAAGAACACCGGGGAGCTGTTTTTT
TRBV10-3	.	many	TRBJ2-1	CATREGGPNEQFF	TGTGCCACCCGGGAAGGGGGACCCAATGAGCAGTTCTTC
TRBV5-1	.	many	TRBJ1-5	CASSFRAGDQPQHF	TGCGCCAGCAGCTTTAGGGCAGGCGATCAGCCCCAGCATTTT
TRBV30	.	.	TRBJ2-3	CAWVGGSFPDTQYF	TGTGCCTGGGTAGGCGGCTCCTTCCCAGATACGCAGTATTTT
TRBV7-9	.	.	TRBJ2-3	CASRSVDTQYF	TGTGCCAGCCGCTCGGTAGATACGCAGTATTTT
TRBV11-2	.	many	TRBJ2-2	CASSLALGNTGELFF	TGTGCCAGCAGCTTAGCTCTGGGGAACACCGGGGAGCTGTTTTTT
TRBV6-5	.	.	TRBJ2-7	CASSYSGGNEQYF	TGTGCCAGCAGTTACTCGGGGGGAAACGAGCAGTACTTC
TRBV19	.	many	TRBJ2-3	CASTAGLSTDTQYF	TGTGCCAGTACGGCGGGGCTTTCCACAGATACGCAGTATTTT
TRBV3-1	.	few	TRBJ1-1	CASTRSYGGRGMNTEAFF	TGTGCCAGCACCAGATCCTACGGGGGGAGGGGGATGAACACTGAAGCTTTCTTT
TRBV20-1	.	.	TRBJ2-1	CSARVGGGYNEQFF	TGCAGTGCTAGAGTTGGGGGTGGATACAATGAGCAGTTCTTC
TRBV30	.	many	TRBJ1-5	CAWSVHVSNQPQHF	TGTGCCTGGAGTGTACACGTTAGCAATCAGCCCCAGCATTTT
TRBV19	.	.	TRBJ2-1	CASSMVGQANNEQFF	TGTGCCAGTAGTATGGTTGGGCAGGCCAACAATGAGCAGTTCTTC
TRBV6-5	TRBD1	.	TRBJ1-1	CASSYPDRGLPEAFF	TGTGCCAGCAGTTACCCTGACAGGGGGCTTCCTGAAGCTTTCTTT
TRBV10-1	TRBD2	few	TRBJ2-1	CASKPGTSGNEQFF	TGCGCCAGTAAACCGGGGACTAGCGGGAATGAGCAGTTCTTC
TRBV2	.	.	TRBJ2-1	CASELLSEQFF	TGTGCCAGCGAACTATTATCTGAGCAGTTCTTC
TRBV6-1	.	many	TRBJ2-3	CASSSTGRVDTQYF	TGTGCCAGCAGTTCTACTGGACGTGTGGATACGCAGTATTTT
TRBV24-1	.	.	TRBJ1-1	CATVGRRGRVPYTEAFF	TGTGCCACCGTCGGGCGTCGGGGTCGAGTTCCCTACACTGAAGCTTTCTTT
TRBV6-1	.	.	TRBJ2-3	CASMDWGTDTQYF	TGTGCCAGCATGGACTGGGGCACAGATACGCAGTATTTT
TRBV20-1	TRBD2	few	TRBJ2-7	CSASITGGPHEQYF	TGCAGTGCTTCCATCACGGGAGGGCCCCACGAGCAGTACTTC
TRBV30	TRBD1	few	TRBJ2-3	CAWRPGQRITDTQYF	TGTGCCTGGAGACCGGGACAGCGGATCACAGATACGCAGTATTTT
TRBV12-3/TRBV12-4	.	many	TRBJ2-5	CASRALGGRETQYF	TGTGCCAGCAGGGCTCTCGGTGGTAGGGAGACCCAGTACTTC
TRBV7-9	.	many	TRBJ2-2	CATRAENTGELFF	TGTGCCACACGGGCAGAAAACACCGGGGAGCTGTTTTTT
TRBV3-1	.	.	TRBJ2-7	CASSLMGGISYEQYF	TGTGCCAGCAGCCTTATGGGGGGAATTTCCTACGAGCAGTACTTC
TRBV4-3	.	few	TRBJ2-7	CASSQDWGASSYEQYF	TGCGCCAGCAGCCAAGATTGGGGGGCCTCTTCCTACGAGCAGTACTTC
TRBV6-5	.	.	TRBJ2-7	CASSYSGLSYEQYF	TGTGCCAGCAGTTACTCGGGATTGTCCTACGAGCAGTACTTC
TRBV7-6	.	few	TRBJ2-5	CASSTRFQETQYF	TGTGCCAGCTCGACGAGGTTCCAAGAGACCCAGTACTTC
TRBV7-2	.	few	TRBJ2-7	CASSPLTTYEQYF	TGTGCCAGCAGCCCGCTGACAACCTACGAGCAGTACTTC
TRBV19	.	.	TRBJ2-2	CASSMGYTGELFF	TGTGCCAGTAGTATGGGGTACACCGGGGAGCTGTTTTTT
TRBV20-1	TRBD1	many	TRBJ1-1	CSARDGGQGFATEAFF	TGCAGTGCTAGAGATGGCGGACAGGGGTTCGCCACTGAAGCTTTCTTT
TRBV10-3	TRBD1	.	TRBJ1-6	CAIGQGNSPLHF	TGTGCCATCGGACAGGGAAATTCACCCCTCCACTTT